The clone carrying this T cell receptor beta chain is medium-sized in the sample. What it recognizes is unknown. Through MiXCR, TCRdb re-clonotyped the PCR reads. The sample contains 21,000 or so clones, around 18% of which appear only once. All patients were untreated before thyroid surgery. This entry is derived from a study of metastatic and nonmetastatic thyroid tumors. Study overall: Where malignant and benign thyroid patients were concerned, repertoires were compared across blood and tumor or nodule tissue.

Overall study findings and caveats: Malignant thyroid tumors reportedly exceeded benign nodules significantly in TCR beta diversity, with the difference appearing in blood and tumor.

The material sequenced was blood. The source is a male donor with papillary thyroid cancer or a benign thyroid nodule (not recorded which). Some clones in this sample may be carry-over from other donors' samples.

The CDR3 nucleotides read TGTGCCTGGCGGAGCAGGGGTCCCTCCTACGAGCAGTACTTC. Its protein product is CAWRSRGPSYEQYF. The chain combines TRBV30 with TRBJ2-7, with D maybe TRBD1 (6 bases). CDR1 and CDR2 from the germline V gene are GTSNPN and SVGIG (reference sequence). V was pared by 5 bases and J by 0 bases, with 14 bases between. CDR3 length: 14 residues.